This TCR beta chain was recovered during a study of OX40 agonist ivuxolimab in advanced cancers. Background for the entire study: Ivuxolimab was an agonistic, fully human IgG2 monoclonal antibody directed against OX40 (CD134), a costimulatory receptor. Of the roughly 51 dose-escalation patients, hepatocellular carcinoma was present in about 19, melanoma in roughly 15, renal cell carcinoma in 9 and head and neck cancer in 9. In the dose-escalation cohort, around four fifths of patients were male, and the mean age was about 55 years, with a range of roughly 20 to 79. The point of sequencing TCRbeta in the periphery was to test whether ivuxolimab changed TCR sequence diversity and drove clonal T-cell expansion. The monotherapy dose-escalation portion (N of about 57 patients) of the phase I ivuxolimab trial is reported in the paper. Intravenous ivuxolimab was administered to patients every 2 weeks at six dose levels: 0.01, 0.1, 0.3, 1.5, 3 and 10 mg/kg. Prior anti-PD-1, anti-PD-L1 or anti-CTLA-4 therapy was permitted, and checkpoint inhibitors had been received by about 36% of dose-escalation patients. Partial responses occurred in three dose-escalation patients, of whom one had hepatocellular carcinoma and two had cutaneous melanoma.

Genomic DNA was extracted from sorted cells for sequencing of the TCRbeta CDR3 region. The immunoSEQ Assay was used for sequencing of TCRbeta CDR3 regions. As stored in TCRdb, this immuneACCESS dataset retains in-frame rearrangements with V and J assigned. A fraction of the clones does not appear; measured against another copy, unresolved V genes explain less than half of the discrepancy, and the remainder lacks a known reason. This sample holds about 35,000 clones; less than 90% were observed only once. 1.8% of the sample goes to the ten largest clones. The trim is 4 bases for V and 1 base for J, with a gap of 4 bases between the germline ends. CDR3 length: 13 amino acids, cysteine to phenylalanine. The read is trimmed to its CDR3 DNA, 39 bases read in frame from base 1. CDR1 is given as MGHDK and CDR2 as SYGVNS, both from the germline V gene. Regarding this clone: It has no known antigen specificity. No base qualities exist here, and no much larger clone lies one base off it.

What the authors observed across the whole study: Clonal expansion of both CD4+ and CD8+ blood T cells was observed from baseline to week 6 at doses 0.1 to 3.0 mg/kg. After ivuxolimab, expanded clones were on average more numerous among CD8+ T cells than among CD4+ T cells. Antigen specificity was not determined for the clonally expanded peripheral T cells. In the 0.1-3.0 mg/kg groups, partial responders were among the patients with the lowest normalized peripheral clonal expansion, particularly in CD8+ T cells. Low levels of normalized T-cell clonal expansion were also shown by some nonresponding patients.

Patients with autoimmune disease history or receiving systemic immunosuppression were excluded from the trial. Peripheral blood for TCR sequencing was drawn from every dose cohort at baseline, at cycle 4 day 1 and at cycle 7 day 1. Samples came from an open-label, multicenter, first-in-human phase I dose-escalation trial of ivuxolimab. Adults with locally advanced or metastatic melanoma, renal cell, hepatocellular, or head and neck squamous cell carcinoma were enrolled in the trial. Before TCR sequencing, CD4+ T cells and CD8+ T cells were sorted from peripheral blood as separate populations. This specimen consisted of CD4+ or CD8+ T cells sorted from blood, obtained in a trial of the OX40 agonist ivuxolimab. The TCR was taken from an adult with an advanced solid tumor such as melanoma, head and neck, liver or kidney cancer. The chain joins TRBV25-1 to TRBJ2-2; the D gene is unclear. In nucleotide form, the sequence is TGTGCCAGCAGTGCCCGGAACACCGGGGAGCTGTTTTTT. This sequence encodes CASSARNTGELFF.